This T cell receptor (beta chain) was sequenced for a study of response to subunit inactivated influenza vaccine. Whole-study findings and limits: The authors proposed limited new T cell recruitment per seasonal influenza vaccination.

The germline CDR1 and CDR2 sequences are SGHTA and FQGTGA. The CDR3 runs to 17 residues. Trimming left V 5 bases short and J 7 bases short, with 24 bases between. TCRdb fed the RT-PCR reads into MiXCR, producing one record per CDR3 protein. This table holds about 650,000 distinct CDR3 sequences, 14% found once. This clonotype has more than one count but fewer than ten. Its specificity is not known. The chain is built from TRBV7-3 and TRBJ2-1; a weak D match, TRBD2 (7 bases). The starting material was PBMCs from blood, obtained around 15 days before vaccination. The receptor was derived from a man aged 45-60 years who received an inactivated influenza vaccine. The CDR3 is CASSPGGAGDSRNEQFF. The CDR3 DNA reads TGTGCCAGCAGCCCTGGGGGGGCAGGGGATTCGAGGAATGAGCAGTTCTTC.